This T cell receptor (beta chain) originates from a study of shared T cell receptors in the human thymus. The germline gives CDR1 LNHNV, CDR2 YYDKDF (reference sequence). The V and J ends lost 1 base and 0 bases, in that order; junction bases with no gene match: 2. The length of the CDR3 is 16 residues. Sequencing used immunoSEQ multiplex PCR; TCRdb keeps in-frame clones, though not all of them. The table lists approximately 490,000 clones, more than 75% of them singletons. These same records also appear under a second study, on human thymus T cells. This second study notes: Samples came from healthy Finnish infants during open corrective cardiac surgery. In corrective heart surgery, resections were taken, and these provided the thymus tissue. Thymic as well as blood repertoires seemed to favor certain V and J genes unevenly. Highly overlapping thymic repertoires among unrelated individuals were reported in related research.

Sequencing input: thymocytes. The J gene is TRBJ1-3, the V gene TRBV15, with 8 bases matching TRBD1. The TCR was taken from a boy under two years old with a congenital heart defect. CDR3 protein: CATSRGTGSSGNTIYF. In nucleotides, the CDR3 is TGTGCCACCAGCAGAGGGACAGGGTCCTCTGGAAACACCATATATTTT.